The 18 T cell receptor beta chains listed next were all sequenced from one sample in a study of cytomegalovirus exposure and HLA in healthy donors. PCR used 60 Vbeta primers and 13 Jbeta primers. Libraries were prepared by immunoSEQ multiplex PCR; TCRdb keeps only in-frame clonotypes and omits some of them. Of about 150,000 clones listed, approximately 80% are singletons. The sequenced material came from PBMCs. The receptors stem from a woman aged 40 to 49 in good health and CMV-seronegative.

The chain has TRBV6-1 and TRBJ2-1; 7 bases are shared with TRBD1. Germline values: CDR1 MNHNS, CDR2 SASEGT. J gave up 1 base and V 2 bases, and 14 bases lay outside the gene matches. CDR3 length: 19 residues. CDR3 DNA sequence: TGTGCCAGCAGTGAATGGCAATGGGACAGAGAGGCTTCCTACAATGAGCAGTTCTTC. Its protein product is CASSEWQWDREASYNEQFF.

This clone showed up just a few times. V usage is TRBV6-4 and J usage is TRBJ1-2; weak D call: TRBD1 (6 bases). From germline, CDR1 is MRHNA and CDR2 SNTAGT. The germline V and J ends were trimmed by 4 bases and 4 bases, with 19 bases remaining between them. This CDR3 is built from 16 residues. The DNA for the CDR3 is TGTGCCAGCAGTGCGAGACAGGACGCACCTTTCTATGGCTACACCTTC. Amino acids: CASSARQDAPFYGYTF.

J is TRBJ1-1 and V is TRBV29-1, with a possible D match to TRBD1 (6 bases). Germline lookup yields CDR1 SQVTM and CDR2 ANQGSEA. This CDR3 has 13 residues. V was shortened by 4 bases and J by 1 base, with 10 bases between the two germline ends. CDR3 in amino acids: CSVVPGQNTEAFF. The CDR3 nucleotides are TGCAGCGTTGTCCCGGGACAGAACACTGAAGCTTTCTTT.

The gene calls are TRBV6-6 and TRBJ1-1, with TRBD1 as a possible D gene (6 bases). This CDR3 contains 16 residues. CDR1 and CDR2 from the germline V gene are MNHNY and SVGAGI (reference sequence). Trimming left V 2 bases short and J 5 bases short, with 18 bases between. The CDR3 nucleotides are TGTGCCAGCAGTTACCCCAAGACAGGTGGGGGTACTGAAGCTTTCTTT. This codes for CASSYPKTGGGTEAFF.

The DNA for the CDR3 is TGTGCCAGTAGTATTCGGTCAATTCTGGATACGCAGTATTTT. Translating gives CASSIRSILDTQYF. This sequence joins TRBV19 and TRBJ2-3; D gene ambiguous. Germline assignment: CDR1 LNHDA and CDR2 SQIVND (reference sequence). This CDR3 is built from 14 residues. The V gene lost 3 bases and the J gene lost 6 bases, with 13 bases spanning the gap.

The chain has TRBV6-5 and TRBJ1-6, with D maybe TRBD1 (6 bases). Trimming left V 6 bases short and J 8 bases short, with 14 bases between. Germline CDR1 reads MNHEY; CDR2 reads SVGAGI. The CDR3 contains 14 residues. The CDR3 bases are TGTGCCAGCAGATTGAGTCCAGGGGATTCACCCCTCCACTTT. Translated: CASRLSPGDSPLHF.

The chain recombines TRBV5-6 with TRBJ1-5; 8 nucleotides line up with TRBD1. Germline CDR1 and CDR2: SGHDT and YYEEEE. The CDR3 sequence is 16 residues long. Germline trimming cut 2 bases from V and 4 bases from J; bases unmatched to any gene: 8. The CDR3, as DNA: TGTGCCAGCAGCTTTTCGCCAGGGGGCCAAAATCAGCCCCAGCATTTT. It specifies CASSFSPGGQNQPQHF. Drawing the rest from reference TRBV5-6 and TRBJ1-5, the complete variable domain is DAGVTQSPTHLIKTRGQQVTLRCSPKSGHDTVSWYQQALGQGPQFIFQYYEEEERQRGNFPDRFSGHQFPNYSSELNVNALLLGDSALYLCASSFSPGGQNQPQHFGDGTRLSIL.

This clone has only a few counts. The chain employs TRBV5-1 and TRBJ2-3; TRBD2 agrees at 12 bases. The length of the CDR3 is 18 residues. Germline V gene lookup returns CDR1 SGHRS and CDR2 YFSETQ. V dropped 0 bases and J dropped 1; count of bases not matched to a gene: 6. DNA of the CDR3: TGCGCCAGCAGCTTGGGACTAGCGGGAGAAGGAGGCACAGATACGCAGTATTTT. Translating gives CASSLGLAGEGGTDTQYF.

The chain is built from TRBV28 and TRBJ2-7; D is possibly TRBD2 (6 bases). This CDR3 contains 16 residues. Germline V lookup: CDR1 MDHEN, CDR2 SYDVKM. V lost 6 bases and J 4 bases, leaving 22 bases between the germline ends. CDR3 amino acids: CASRPLSGRGPYEQYF. The CDR3 DNA sequence: TGTGCCAGCAGGCCACTTAGCGGCCGGGGACCTTACGAGCAGTACTTC.

The CDR3 spells CASSHFQGQGSPQHF. The CDR3, as DNA: TGCGCCAGCAGCCACTTCCAGGGGCAGGGGTCGCCCCAGCATTTT. The chain uses TRBV4-1 and TRBJ1-5; maybe TRBD1 (6 bases). V lost 3 bases and J 9 bases, leaving 18 bases between the germline ends. CDR3 length: 15 residues. CDR1 MGHRA and CDR2 YSYEKL come from the germline V gene.

Only a few counts were recorded for this clone. This chain uses TRBV5-1 with TRBJ1-6; 9 bases align to TRBD1. The CDR3 contains 18 residues. Losses at the gene ends were 3 bases for V and 6 bases for J; bases not matched to a gene: 13. CDR1 SGHRS and CDR2 YFSETQ come from the germline V gene. This chain's CDR3 is CASSWTSAGTGSNSPLHF. DNA for the CDR3: TGCGCCAGCAGCTGGACCAGTGCCGGGACAGGGAGTAATTCACCCCTCCACTTT. The entire variable domain, with the rest obtained from reference TRBV5-1 and TRBJ1-6, is as follows: KAGVTQTPRYLIKTRGQQVTLSCSPISGHRSVSWYQQTPGQGLQFLFEYFSETQRNKGNFPGRFSGRQFSNSRSEMNVSTLELGDSALYLCASSWTSAGTGSNSPLHFGNGTRLTVT.

This chain connects TRBV29-1 to TRBJ1-2; TRBD1 agrees at 11 bases. From germline, CDR1 is SQVTM and CDR2 ANQGSEA. This CDR3 has 14 residues. Unmatched junction bases numbered 9, after V lost 6 bases and J lost 6 bases. This CDR3 reads CSVTARTGGDGYTF. The CDR3 bases are TGCAGCGTGACGGCCCGGACAGGGGGCGATGGCTACACCTTC.

The chain links TRBV27 to TRBJ1-2; a weak D match, TRBD1 (5 bases). With 6 bases removed from V and 3 bases from J, the gap between germline ends came to 8 bases. The CDR3 is made up of 12 amino acids. Germline V gene data show CDR1 as MNHEY and CDR2 as SMNVEV (reference sequence). The CDR3, as DNA: TGTGCCAGCAGCGACAGCCACTATGGCTACACCTTC. Encoded protein: CASSDSHYGYTF.

This chain connects TRBV29-1 to TRBJ2-1; D is unresolved. The V gene's germline CDR1 is SQVTM and CDR2 ANQGSEA. V lost 0 bases and J 12 bases, leaving 6 bases between the germline ends. The CDR3 is 10 residues long. Written as DNA, the CDR3 is TGCAGCGTTGAAGATGGCCTGCAGTTCTTC. It specifies CSVEDGLQFF.

The J gene is TRBJ2-2, the V gene TRBV19; 12 positions agree with TRBD1. Germline CDR1 is LNHDA and CDR2 is SQIVND (reference sequence). The CDR3 contains 19 residues. V gave up 3 bases and J gave up 7 bases; unmatched junction bases: 15. DNA for the CDR3: TGTGCCAGTAGTATTCTGGGACAGGGGGCATGGAGCTTCGGCGGGGAGCTGTTTTTT. It codes for CASSILGQGAWSFGGELFF.

The V gene is TRBV27, the J gene TRBJ1-3; 7 bases align to TRBD1. The trim removed 3 bases at V and 0 bases at J, leaving 8 bases unmatched. The V gene's germline CDR1 is MNHEY and CDR2 SMNVEV (reference sequence). CDR3 size: 17 residues. This CDR3 is CASSLRWTGHSGNTIYF. In nucleotides, the CDR3 is TGTGCCAGCAGTTTGAGGTGGACAGGACACTCTGGAAACACCATATATTTT.

The chain is built from TRBV20-1 and TRBJ1-2; TRBD1 agrees at 9 bases. The V segment lost 6 bases and the J segment 6 bases; nucleotides outside the gene matches: 2. The germline CDR1 and CDR2 sequences are DFQATT and SNEGSKA (reference sequence). The CDR3 runs to 11 residues. CDR3 residues: CSATGGNGYTF. CDR3 sequence (DNA): TGCAGTGCGACAGGGGGTAATGGCTACACCTTC.

This clone occurred a few times. One end of the junction is discordant with germline, which a read error may explain. This sequence joins TRBV7-9 and TRBJ1-6; no clear D gene. Germline loops: CDR1 SEHNR, CDR2 FQNEAQ (reference sequence). The CDR3 runs to 13 residues. In nucleotides, the CDR3 is TGTTCCAGCAGCTTAGAGCTTAATTCACCCCTCCACTTT. Encoded protein: CSSSLELNSPLHF.